Following are 14 T cell receptor beta chains from one sample sequenced in a study of cytomegalovirus exposure and HLA in healthy donors. Only in-frame clones appear in the TCRdb table, and some are missing; sequencing was by immunoSEQ multiplex PCR. The table records under 75,000 clones, around four fifths of them present only once. Sequences were obtained from PBMCs. The receptors shown here come from a young man in good health and CMV-seronegative.

This rearrangement joins TRBV6-6 to TRBJ1-1; TRBD1 agrees at 9 bases. The CDR3 has 15 amino acids. The V segment lost 4 bases and the J segment 2 bases; nucleotides outside the gene matches: 5. Germline loops: CDR1 MNHNY, CDR2 SVGAGI (reference sequence). CDR3 sequence reads: CASSWGQGINTEAFF. The CDR3 DNA reads as TGTGCCAGCAGTTGGGGACAGGGCATAAACACTGAAGCTTTCTTT.

A single count supports this clone. The rearrangement joins TRBV7-3 to TRBJ2-2; 7 nucleotides agree with TRBD1. J was trimmed by 4 bases and V by 5 bases; bases with no gene match: 7. The V gene's germline CDR1 is SGHTA and CDR2 FQGTGA. CDR3 length: 15 amino acids. Here the CDR3 DNA reads TGTGCCAGCAGCCCTGGTAGGGGGCGCACCGGGGAGCTGTTTTTT. Encoded protein: CASSPGRGRTGELFF.

The chain couples TRBV28 to TRBJ1-1, with unresolved D. This CDR3 is 13 amino acids long. With 7 bases removed from V and 1 base from J, the gap between germline ends came to 10 bases. Germline CDR1 MDHEN, CDR2 SYDVKM. The CDR3 bases are TGTGCCAGCAACAGCCCACCGAACACTGAAGCTTTCTTT. It is translated as CASNSPPNTEAFF.

The gene calls are TRBV7-9 and TRBJ2-2; the D gene is possibly TRBD2 (7 bases). V lost 5 bases to trimming and J lost 0 bases, with 10 bases between them. Germline CDR1 and CDR2: SEHNR and FQNEAQ (reference sequence). CDR3 length: 15 amino acids. DNA of the CDR3: TGTGCCAGCAGCCGGGGGGCCGCGAACACCGGGGAGCTGTTTTTT. It translates to CASSRGAANTGELFF.

This chain joins TRBV5-1 and TRBJ2-1, with D perhaps TRBD2 (6 bases). The CDR3 sequence is 16 residues long. In germline, CDR1 is SGHRS, CDR2 YFSETQ. V was clipped by 2 bases and J by 4 bases, with 16 bases between them. CDR3 in amino acids: CASSFRTTIGYNEQFF. CDR3 nucleotides: TGCGCCAGCAGCTTCCGGACTACCATAGGATACAATGAGCAGTTCTTC. The full variable domain, completed using reference TRBV5-1 and TRBJ2-1, is KAGVTQTPRYLIKTRGQQVTLSCSPISGHRSVSWYQQTPGQGLQFLFEYFSETQRNKGNFPGRFSGRQFSNSRSEMNVSTLELGDSALYLCASSFRTTIGYNEQFFGPGTRLTVL.

The V and J genes are TRBV10-3 and TRBJ1-2, with D tentatively TRBD1 (5 bases). The ends were cut back, 1 base at V and 4 bases at J, with 16 bases in the middle. The germline CDR1 and CDR2 sequences are ENHRY and SYGVKD. The CDR3 extends over 16 amino acids. The CDR3 here is CAISEYRSSSAYGYTF. The DNA for the CDR3 is TGTGCCATCAGTGAGTACAGGAGCAGTTCTGCCTATGGCTACACCTTC.

In this sample, this clone turned up a few times. The chain is built from TRBV4-2 and TRBJ1-5; D unresolved. V shed 2 bases and J shed 5 bases, with 13 bases lying between them. The CDR3 sequence is 15 residues long. Germline CDR1 LGHNA, CDR2 YNFKEQ. CDR3 nucleotides: TGTGCCAGCAGCCAACTTACGACGGAGCATCAGCCCCAGCATTTT. This sequence encodes CASSQLTTEHQPQHF.

The chain has TRBV9 and TRBJ1-1, with unresolved D. The CDR3 extends over 13 amino acids. V was trimmed by 3 bases and J by 3 bases, leaving 9 bases between them. Germline CDR1 reads SGDLS; CDR2 reads YYNGEE. The CDR3 sequence: CASSEREDTEAFF. The CDR3, as DNA: TGTGCCAGCAGCGAAAGGGAGGACACTGAAGCTTTCTTT.

The V and J genes are TRBV19 and TRBJ1-5, with 10 bases lining up with TRBD1. This CDR3 is built from 16 residues. Germline CDR1 is LNHDA and CDR2 is SQIVND (reference sequence). V was pared by 4 bases and J by 3 bases, with 6 bases of the junction left unmatched. The CDR3 here is CASSTIGTGDNQPQHF. The CDR3, as DNA: TGTGCCAGTAGTACTATTGGGACAGGGGACAATCAGCCCCAGCATTTT.

This clone was counted between two and nine times. The chain is built from TRBV6-5 and TRBJ1-2; TRBD1 matches at 9 bases. Germline CDR1 MNHEY, CDR2 SVGAGI. Trimming removed 6 bases from V and 4 bases from J; junction bases left unmatched: 3. The CDR3 runs to 13 residues. The CDR3 DNA follows: TGTGCCAGCAGCACAGGGGGCGGCTATGGCTACACCTTC. Translating gives CASSTGGGYGYTF.

The chain recombines TRBV5-1 with TRBJ2-3; 7 bases map to TRBD1. V lost 4 bases and J lost 1; bases outside the gene matches: 3. The CDR3 sequence is 14 residues long. Germline loops: CDR1 SGHRS, CDR2 YFSETQ. The CDR3 protein is CASSQGVGTDTQYF. In nucleotides, the CDR3 is TGCGCCAGCAGCCAGGGGGTAGGCACAGATACGCAGTATTTT.

V is TRBV4-3 and J is TRBJ2-6; D is possibly TRBD1 (5 bases). V was shortened by 3 bases and J by 0 bases, with 9 bases between the two germline ends. Looked up from germline, CDR1 is LGHNA and CDR2 is YSLEER. The CDR3 loop spans 16 amino acids. CDR3 nucleotide sequence: TGCGCCAGCAGCCAGGATACAGGCTCTGGGGCCAACGTCCTGACTTTC. Amino acid sequence: CASSQDTGSGANVLTF.

The V call is TRBV2, the J call TRBJ2-5, with 7 bases lining up with TRBD1. The germline CDR1 and CDR2 sequences are SNHLY and FYNNEI. V was pared by 8 bases and J by 3 bases, with 12 bases of the junction left unmatched. This CDR3 is built from 15 residues. CDR3 protein: CASQIETGTEETQYF. For the CDR3, the DNA is TGTGCCAGCCAGATAGAGACAGGGACCGAAGAGACCCAGTACTTC.

This rearrangement joins TRBV7-6 to TRBJ2-1; D not certain. V lost 5 bases to trimming and J lost 6 bases, with 5 bases between them. The CDR3 spans 11 residues. CDR1 and CDR2 from the germline V gene are SGHVS and FNYEAQ. In DNA form, the CDR3 reads TGTGCCAGCAGCCCGGGCAATGAGCAGTTCTTC. Amino acids: CASSPGNEQFF.